Sequencing of this T cell receptor beta chain was carried out in a study of Graves' ophthalmopathy and Graves' hyperthyroidism. This CDR3 comprises 13 residues. Germline loops: CDR1 SNHLY, CDR2 FYNNEI. Amplified TCR beta CDR3 regions were obtained using RNA transcripts as template. First-round RT-PCR relied on HTBI primers, and a second-round multiplex PCR came next. From the multiplex PCR reads, TCRdb called clonotypes with MiXCR, one entry per CDR3 protein. The sample has roughly 700,000 distinct CDR3 sequences; around 40% are singletons. Ten or more counts support this clonotype. One end of the junction is discordant with germline, which a read error may explain. Clinicians made diagnoses from clinical symptoms, serum thyroxine, TRAb, thyroid ultrasound and orbital computed tomography.

Specimen: peripheral blood. The chain is built from TRBV2 and TRBJ2-7; D might be TRBD1 or TRBD2, each matching 6 bases. The origin of this receptor is an adult man with Graves' ophthalmopathy. In DNA form, the CDR3 reads TGCGCCAGCAGTGAGGGGGGAGGCAACGAGCAGTACTTC. Translating it yields CASSEGGGNEQYF.